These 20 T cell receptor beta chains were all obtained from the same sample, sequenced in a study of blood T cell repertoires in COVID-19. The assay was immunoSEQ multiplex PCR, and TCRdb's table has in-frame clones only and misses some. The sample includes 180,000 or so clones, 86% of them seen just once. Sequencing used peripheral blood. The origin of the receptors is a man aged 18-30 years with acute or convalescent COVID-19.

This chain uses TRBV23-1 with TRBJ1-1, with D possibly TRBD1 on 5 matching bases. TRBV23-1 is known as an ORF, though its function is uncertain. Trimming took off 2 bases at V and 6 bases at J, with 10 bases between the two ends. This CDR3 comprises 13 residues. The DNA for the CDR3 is TGCGCCAGCAGTCAAACCGACAGCGCTGAAGCTTTCTTT. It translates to CASSQTDSAEAFF.

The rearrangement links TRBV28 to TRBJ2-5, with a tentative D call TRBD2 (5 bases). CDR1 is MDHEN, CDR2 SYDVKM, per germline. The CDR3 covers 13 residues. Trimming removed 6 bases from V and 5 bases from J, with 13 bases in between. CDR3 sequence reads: CASSRAREETQYF. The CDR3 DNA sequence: TGTGCCAGCAGCCGTGCAAGGGAGGAGACCCAGTACTTC.

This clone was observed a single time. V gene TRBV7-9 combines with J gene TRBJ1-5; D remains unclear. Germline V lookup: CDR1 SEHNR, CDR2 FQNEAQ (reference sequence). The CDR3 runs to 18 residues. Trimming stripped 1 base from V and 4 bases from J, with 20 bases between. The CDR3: CASSLEDSVDGMNQPQHF. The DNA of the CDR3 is TGTGCCAGCAGCTTAGAAGATTCCGTCGACGGGATGAATCAGCCCCAGCATTTT. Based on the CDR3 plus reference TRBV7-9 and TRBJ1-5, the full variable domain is DTGVSQNPRHKITKRGQNVTFRCDPISEHNRLYWYRQTLGQGPEFLTYFQNEAQLEKSRLLSDRFSAERPKGSFSTLEIQRTEQGDSAMYLCASSLEDSVDGMNQPQHFGDGTRLSIL.

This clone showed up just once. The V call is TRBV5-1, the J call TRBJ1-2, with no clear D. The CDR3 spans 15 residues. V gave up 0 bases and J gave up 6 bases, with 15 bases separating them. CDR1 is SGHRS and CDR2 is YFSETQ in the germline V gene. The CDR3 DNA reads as TGCGCCAGCAGCTTGGAGGACTTAGATATGCATGGCTACACCTTC. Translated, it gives CASSLEDLDMHGYTF.

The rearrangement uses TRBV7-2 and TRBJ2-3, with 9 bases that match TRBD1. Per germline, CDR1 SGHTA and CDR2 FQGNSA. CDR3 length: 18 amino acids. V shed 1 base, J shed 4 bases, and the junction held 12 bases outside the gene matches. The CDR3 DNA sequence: TGTGCCAGCAGCTTAGGAGCAGGGACAGGGAGAGTGCCAGATACGCAGTATTTT. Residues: CASSLGAGTGRVPDTQYF.

CDR3 loop: CASSIAGYGANVLTF. DNA for the CDR3: TGTGCCAGTAGTATCGCAGGGTACGGGGCCAACGTCCTGACTTTC. The gene calls are TRBV19 and TRBJ2-6; maybe TRBD1 (5 bases). The V end was cut by 3 bases, the J end by 4 bases, with 10 bases between. The CDR3 spans 15 residues. The germline V gene encodes CDR1 LNHDA and CDR2 SQIVND (reference sequence). Based on the CDR3 plus reference TRBV19 and TRBJ2-6, the full variable domain is DGGITQSPKYLFRKEGQNVTLSCEQNLNHDAMYWYRQDPGQGLRLIYYSQIVNDFQKGDIAEGYSVSREKKESFPLTVTSAQKNPTAFYLCASSIAGYGANVLTFGAGSRLTVL.

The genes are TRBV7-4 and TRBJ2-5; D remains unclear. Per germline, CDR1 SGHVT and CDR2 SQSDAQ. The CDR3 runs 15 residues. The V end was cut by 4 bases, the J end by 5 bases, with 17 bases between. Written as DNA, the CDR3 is TGTGCCAGCAGCTCCCCATATTCTCCCAGGGAGACCCAGTACTTC. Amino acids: CASSSPYSPRETQYF.

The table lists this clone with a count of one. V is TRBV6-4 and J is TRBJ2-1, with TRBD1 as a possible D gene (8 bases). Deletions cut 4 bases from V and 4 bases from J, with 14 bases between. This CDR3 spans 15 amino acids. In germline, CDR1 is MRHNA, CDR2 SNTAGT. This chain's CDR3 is CASSAQGEGYNEQFF. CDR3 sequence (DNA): TGTGCCAGCAGTGCACAGGGGGAGGGATACAATGAGCAGTTCTTC.

In DNA, the CDR3 is TGTGCCACCAGTGATTTGGGGACAGGGGAGGAGGAGACCCAGTACTTC. It codes for CATSDLGTGEEETQYF. This chain connects TRBV24-1 to TRBJ2-5, with 10 bases lining up with TRBD1. This CDR3 has 16 amino acids. Germline CDR1 and CDR2: KGHDR and SFDVKD. J lost 5 bases, V lost 0 bases, and 5 bases had no gene match.

CDR3 DNA sequence: TGTGCCACCAGACAGGGGGTTAATGAAAAACTGTTTTTT. Translated: CATRQGVNEKLFF. The gene calls are TRBV7-8 and TRBJ1-4; 9 bases are shared with TRBD1. The germline V gene encodes CDR1 SGHVS and CDR2 FQNEAQ. The CDR3 runs 13 residues. The junction had 4 bases not matched to a gene; V was cut back by 10 bases and J by 4 bases.

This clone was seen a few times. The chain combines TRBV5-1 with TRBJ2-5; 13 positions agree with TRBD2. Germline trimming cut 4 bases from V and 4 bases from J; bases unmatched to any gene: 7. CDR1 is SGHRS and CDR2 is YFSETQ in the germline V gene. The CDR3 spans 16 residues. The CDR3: CASSTGTSGVAETQYF. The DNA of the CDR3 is TGCGCCAGCAGCACCGGGACTAGCGGGGTGGCAGAGACCCAGTACTTC.

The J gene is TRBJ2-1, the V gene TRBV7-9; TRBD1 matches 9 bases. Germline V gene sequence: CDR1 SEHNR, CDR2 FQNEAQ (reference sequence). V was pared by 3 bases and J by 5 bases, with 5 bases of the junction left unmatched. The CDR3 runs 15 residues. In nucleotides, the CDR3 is TGTGCCAGCAGCTTGGTGGGACAGGGTGACAATGAGCAGTTCTTC. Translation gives CASSLVGQGDNEQFF.

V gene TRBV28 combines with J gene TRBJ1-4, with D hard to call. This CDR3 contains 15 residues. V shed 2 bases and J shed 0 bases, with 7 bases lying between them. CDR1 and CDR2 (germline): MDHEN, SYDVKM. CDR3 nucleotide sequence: TGTGCCAGCAGTTTACCCCGTTCAACTAATGAAAAACTGTTTTTT. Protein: CASSLPRSTNEKLFF.

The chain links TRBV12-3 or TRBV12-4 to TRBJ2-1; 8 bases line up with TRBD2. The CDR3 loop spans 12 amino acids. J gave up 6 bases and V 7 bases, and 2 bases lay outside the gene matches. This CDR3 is CASTGGPNEQFF. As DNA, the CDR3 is TGTGCCAGCACGGGGGGGCCCAATGAGCAGTTCTTC.

The CDR3 spells CAWRSRVGGNEQFF. The CDR3 DNA follows: TGTGCCTGGAGAAGCAGGGTAGGTGGCAATGAGCAGTTCTTC. The chain employs TRBV30 and TRBJ2-1; a possible D gene is TRBD1 (5 bases). Trimming stripped 3 bases from V and 6 bases from J, with 15 bases between. Germline V gene lookup returns CDR1 GTSNPN and CDR2 SVGIG (reference sequence). This CDR3 is built from 14 residues.

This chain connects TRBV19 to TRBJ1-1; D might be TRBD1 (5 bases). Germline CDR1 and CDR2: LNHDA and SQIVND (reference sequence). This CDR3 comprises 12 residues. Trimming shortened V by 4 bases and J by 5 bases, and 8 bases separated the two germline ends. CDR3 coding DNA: TGTGCCAGTAGTACAGGGATAACTGAAGCTTTCTTT. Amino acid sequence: CASSTGITEAFF.

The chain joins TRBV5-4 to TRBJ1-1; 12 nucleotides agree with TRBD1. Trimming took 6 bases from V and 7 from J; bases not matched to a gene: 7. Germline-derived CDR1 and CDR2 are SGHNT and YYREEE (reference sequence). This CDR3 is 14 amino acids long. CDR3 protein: CASTGQGAQGEAFF. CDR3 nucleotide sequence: TGTGCCAGCACGGGACAGGGGGCGCAGGGTGAAGCTTTCTTT.

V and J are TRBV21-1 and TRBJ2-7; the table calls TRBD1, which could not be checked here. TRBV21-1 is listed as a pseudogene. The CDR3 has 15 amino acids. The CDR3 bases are TGTGCCAGCAGCAAGGCACACAGGGGGCACTACGAGCAGTACGTC. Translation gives CASSKAHRGHYEQYV.

This CDR3 is CASSGTSGTGVGYNEQFF. The DNA for the CDR3 is TGTGCCAGCAGCGGTACTTCCGGGACAGGGGTGGGATACAATGAGCAGTTCTTC. The rearrangement joins TRBV7-9 to TRBJ2-1; 10 bases align to TRBD1. The CDR3 covers 18 residues. V lost 5 bases, J lost 4 bases, and 14 bases stayed unmatched. Germline CDR1 is SEHNR and CDR2 is FQNEAQ (reference sequence). Filled out from reference TRBV7-9 and TRBJ2-1, the complete variable domain reads DTGVSQNPRHKITKRGQNVTFRCDPISEHNRLYWYRQTLGQGPEFLTYFQNEAQLEKSRLLSDRFSAERPKGSFSTLEIQRTEQGDSAMYLCASSGTSGTGVGYNEQFFGPGTRLTVL.

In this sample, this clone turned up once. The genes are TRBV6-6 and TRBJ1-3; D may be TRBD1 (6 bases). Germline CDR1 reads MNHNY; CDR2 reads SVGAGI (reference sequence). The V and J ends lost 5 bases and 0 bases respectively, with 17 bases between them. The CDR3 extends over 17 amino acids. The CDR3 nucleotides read TGTGCCAGCAGTCGGGGTGACAGGCCTAGCTCTGGAAACACCATATATTTT. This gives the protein CASSRGDRPSSGNTIYF.